Following are 5 T cell receptor beta chains from one sample sequenced in a study of OX40 agonist ivuxolimab in advanced cancers. Libraries were prepared by immunoSEQ multiplex PCR; TCRdb keeps only in-frame clonotypes and omits some of them. This table has tens of thousands of clones, approximately 84% appearing once. Specimen: CD4+ or CD8+ T cells sorted from blood, collected in a trial of the OX40 agonist ivuxolimab. The receptors originated from an adult with an advanced solid tumor such as melanoma, head and neck, liver or kidney cancer.

This clone was recorded a few times. Here the CDR3 reads CASSRNYEQYF. The DNA of the CDR3 is TGCGCCAGCAGCCGTAACTACGAGCAGTACTTC. V and J are TRBV4-1 and TRBJ2-7, with D hard to call. Per germline, CDR1 MGHRA and CDR2 YSYEKL. This CDR3 is 11 amino acids long. V was trimmed by 4 bases and J by 3 bases, leaving 4 bases between them.

This chain connects TRBV7-8 to TRBJ2-1, with a possible D match to TRBD2 (5 bases). The CDR3 sequence is 16 residues long. V lost 5 bases to trimming and J lost 6 bases, with 20 bases between them. The germline V gene has CDR1 SGHVS and CDR2 FQNEAQ. For the CDR3, the DNA is TGTGCCAGCAGCCAAAACCCGGGGATCCTTAGCAATGAGCAGTTCTTC. It translates to CASSQNPGILSNEQFF.

The J gene is TRBJ2-1, the V gene TRBV7-9; TRBD1 matches 8 bases. Germline V gives CDR1 SEHNR, CDR2 FQNEAQ (reference sequence). The CDR3 has 16 residues. With 5 bases clipped from V and 8 bases from J, the junction kept 14 bases outside the gene matches. In DNA form, the CDR3 reads TGTGCCAGCAGCCTTTGGAATAACAGGGGGGAGGATGAGCAGTTCTTC. Translation: CASSLWNNRGEDEQFF.

V gene TRBV5-1 combines with J gene TRBJ1-1, with D unclear. Per the germline V gene, CDR1 is SGHRS and CDR2 is YFSETQ. CDR3 size: 15 residues. The germline V and J ends were trimmed by 3 bases and 5 bases, with 17 bases remaining between them. CDR3 coding DNA: TGCGCCAGCAGCTGGAGTAGTGGGTTAGAGACTGAAGCTTTCTTT. Amino acids: CASSWSSGLETEAFF.

The gene calls are TRBV7-9 and TRBJ2-7; 10 nucleotides line up with TRBD2. Germline CDR1 and CDR2: SEHNR and FQNEAQ (reference sequence). CDR3 length: 14 amino acids. V lost 2 bases to trimming and J lost 6 bases; unmatched junction nucleotides: 4. The CDR3: CASSLLAGVGEQYF. The CDR3 coding sequence is TGTGCCAGCAGCTTACTAGCGGGAGTAGGCGAGCAGTACTTC.